The 14 T cell receptor beta chains presented below share a single source sample, sequenced in a study of blood T cell repertoires in COVID-19. The method was immunoSEQ multiplex PCR; TCRdb's version includes in-frame clones alone and lacks a portion of them. The sample shows roughly 74,000 clones, about four fifths of them seen only once. The specimen sequenced was peripheral blood. These receptors all come from a man in his 70s with acute or convalescent COVID-19.

The rearrangement joins TRBV7-2 to TRBJ2-7; weak D call: TRBD2 (6 bases). CDR1 and CDR2 from the germline V gene are SGHTA and FQGNSA. The ends were cut back, 6 bases at V and 4 bases at J, with 10 bases in the middle. The CDR3 length is 12 residues. CDR3 bases: TGTGCCAGCAGAGGAGCGGGTTACGAGCAGTACTTC. As protein: CASRGAGYEQYF.

The rearrangement joins TRBV5-4 to TRBJ2-1; 8 bases are a match to TRBD2. The CDR3 extends over 15 amino acids. Germline assignment: CDR1 SGHNT and CDR2 YYREEE (reference sequence). Losses at the gene ends were 0 bases for V and 7 bases for J; bases not matched to a gene: 6. This CDR3 reads CASSLAGGPGNEQFF. In nucleotides, the CDR3 is TGTGCCAGCAGCTTGGCGGGAGGGCCTGGGAATGAGCAGTTCTTC.

This clone is a singleton in its sample. J is TRBJ1-5 and V is TRBV27; D is unresolved. The CDR3 totals 14 residues. V lost 2 bases and J lost 4, with 9 bases in between. Germline CDR1 reads MNHEY; CDR2 reads SMNVEV (reference sequence). The CDR3 here is CASSLRGWNQPQHF. In DNA form, the CDR3 reads TGTGCCAGCAGTTTACGGGGTTGGAATCAGCCCCAGCATTTT.

This chain joins TRBV4-1 and TRBJ2-3, with 10 bases matching TRBD2. Germline loops: CDR1 MGHRA, CDR2 YSYEKL. The V gene end was trimmed by 0 bases and the J gene end by 3 bases; junction bases not matched to a gene: 12. The CDR3 is 19 residues long. The CDR3 reads CASSQDSLAGASSTDTQYF. DNA of the CDR3: TGCGCCAGCAGCCAAGACTCCCTAGCGGGAGCCTCTAGTACAGATACGCAGTATTTT.

The chain employs TRBV7-3 and TRBJ2-3; 9 bases fit TRBD2. This CDR3 contains 18 residues. The V gene's germline CDR1 is SGHTA and CDR2 FQGTGA. Trimming removed 4 bases from V and 0 bases from J; junction bases left unmatched: 11. CDR3 region: CASSSHPNSGGSTDTQYF. The CDR3 nucleotides read TGTGCCAGCAGCTCCCATCCTAATAGCGGGGGCAGCACAGATACGCAGTATTTT.

The rearrangement uses TRBV27 and TRBJ1-4; 8 bases fit TRBD1. The germline gives CDR1 MNHEY, CDR2 SMNVEV (reference sequence). With 5 bases clipped from V and 7 bases from J, the junction kept 6 bases outside the gene matches. There are 14 residues in the CDR3. CDR3 residues: CASSLGQGREKLFF. The CDR3 nucleotides read TGTGCCAGCAGTCTTGGACAGGGCCGTGAAAAACTGTTTTTT.

This clone was observed a few times. The gene calls are TRBV14 and TRBJ1-5; 7 nucleotides align to TRBD1. Per the germline V gene, CDR1 is SGHDN and CDR2 is FVKESK. The CDR3 covers 17 residues. The ends lost 0 bases at V and 1 base at J; junction bases unmatched: 6. CDR3 region: CASSQERQGSSNQPQHF. The CDR3 nucleotides are TGTGCCAGCAGCCAAGAGAGACAGGGTTCGAGCAATCAGCCCCAGCATTTT.

The rearrangement uses TRBV10-1 and TRBJ2-7; TRBD1 matches 9 bases. The CDR3 runs 14 residues. The trim removed 0 bases at V and 4 bases at J, leaving 1 base unmatched. The germline V gene encodes CDR1 WNHNN and CDR2 SYGVQD (reference sequence). The DNA for the CDR3 is TGCGCCAGCAGTGAGTCGGACAGGGGTTACGAGCAGTACTTC. Translated, it gives CASSESDRGYEQYF.

The chain has TRBV5-8 and TRBJ2-1; 13 bases map to TRBD2. From germline, CDR1 is SGHTS and CDR2 YDEGEE. The CDR3 runs to 19 residues. V trimming: 0 bases; J trimming: 7 bases; junction bases outside the gene matches: 13. The CDR3 sequence is CASSLEGAGLAGIRNEQFF. The CDR3, as DNA: TGTGCCAGCAGCTTGGAGGGAGCGGGACTAGCGGGAATCCGGAATGAGCAGTTCTTC. The entire variable domain, with the rest obtained from reference TRBV5-8 and TRBJ2-1, is as follows: EAGVTQSPTHLIKTRGQQATLRCSPISGHTSVYWYQQALGLGLQFLLWYDEGEERNRGNFPPRFSGRQFPNYSSELNVNALELEDSALYLCASSLEGAGLAGIRNEQFFGPGTRLTVL.

This chain connects TRBV2 to TRBJ2-3; 8 bases are a match to TRBD2. CDR1 and CDR2 from the germline V gene are SNHLY and FYNNEI. This CDR3 spans 15 amino acids. The junction had 11 bases not matched to a gene; V was cut back by 6 bases and J by 6 bases. The CDR3 DNA sequence: TGTGCCAGCAGGAGGGCGGCGGGAGGTGGGGATACGCAGTATTTT. It translates to CASRRAAGGGDTQYF.

This chain links TRBV3-1 (or the pseudogene TRBV3-2) with TRBJ1-6, with D perhaps matching TRBD1 (5 bases). Trimming stripped 3 bases from V and 7 bases from J, with 7 bases between. CDR1 is LGHDT and CDR2 is YNNKEL in the germline V gene (reference sequence). The CDR3 spans 13 residues. The CDR3 nucleotides read TGTGCCAGCAGCCAGGGGCCGAATTCACCCCTCCACTTT. Its protein is CASSQGPNSPLHF.

The V and J genes are TRBV6-5 and TRBJ2-3, with 8 bases that match TRBD1. The junction had 9 bases not matched to a gene; V was cut back by 6 bases and J by 7 bases. The CDR3 has 14 residues. Looked up from germline, CDR1 is MNHEY and CDR2 is SVGAGI. The DNA for the CDR3 is TGTGCCAGCAGCCCCCCGGACAGGGATCATACGCAGTATTTT. Amino acid sequence: CASSPPDRDHTQYF.

CDR3 protein: CASSFRPGGAGGVLYEQYF. The CDR3 bases are TGTGCCAGCAGCTTTAGGCCGGGAGGAGCGGGGGGTGTCTTGTACGAGCAGTACTTC. The chain couples TRBV7-9 to TRBJ2-7; 9 bases fit TRBD2. Trimming removed 3 bases from V and 4 bases from J; junction bases left unmatched: 19. The CDR3 length is 19 residues. Germline-derived CDR1 and CDR2 are SEHNR and FQNEAQ (reference sequence).

The gene calls are TRBV30 and TRBJ2-3; D might be TRBD1 (5 bases). Germline CDR1 GTSNPN, CDR2 SVGIG (reference sequence). There are 15 residues in the CDR3. V was trimmed by 2 bases and J by 1 base, leaving 13 bases between them. The DNA of the CDR3 is TGTGCCTGGAGTCCAGGGCTTGGGGGCACAGATACGCAGTATTTT. It encodes CAWSPGLGGTDTQYF.